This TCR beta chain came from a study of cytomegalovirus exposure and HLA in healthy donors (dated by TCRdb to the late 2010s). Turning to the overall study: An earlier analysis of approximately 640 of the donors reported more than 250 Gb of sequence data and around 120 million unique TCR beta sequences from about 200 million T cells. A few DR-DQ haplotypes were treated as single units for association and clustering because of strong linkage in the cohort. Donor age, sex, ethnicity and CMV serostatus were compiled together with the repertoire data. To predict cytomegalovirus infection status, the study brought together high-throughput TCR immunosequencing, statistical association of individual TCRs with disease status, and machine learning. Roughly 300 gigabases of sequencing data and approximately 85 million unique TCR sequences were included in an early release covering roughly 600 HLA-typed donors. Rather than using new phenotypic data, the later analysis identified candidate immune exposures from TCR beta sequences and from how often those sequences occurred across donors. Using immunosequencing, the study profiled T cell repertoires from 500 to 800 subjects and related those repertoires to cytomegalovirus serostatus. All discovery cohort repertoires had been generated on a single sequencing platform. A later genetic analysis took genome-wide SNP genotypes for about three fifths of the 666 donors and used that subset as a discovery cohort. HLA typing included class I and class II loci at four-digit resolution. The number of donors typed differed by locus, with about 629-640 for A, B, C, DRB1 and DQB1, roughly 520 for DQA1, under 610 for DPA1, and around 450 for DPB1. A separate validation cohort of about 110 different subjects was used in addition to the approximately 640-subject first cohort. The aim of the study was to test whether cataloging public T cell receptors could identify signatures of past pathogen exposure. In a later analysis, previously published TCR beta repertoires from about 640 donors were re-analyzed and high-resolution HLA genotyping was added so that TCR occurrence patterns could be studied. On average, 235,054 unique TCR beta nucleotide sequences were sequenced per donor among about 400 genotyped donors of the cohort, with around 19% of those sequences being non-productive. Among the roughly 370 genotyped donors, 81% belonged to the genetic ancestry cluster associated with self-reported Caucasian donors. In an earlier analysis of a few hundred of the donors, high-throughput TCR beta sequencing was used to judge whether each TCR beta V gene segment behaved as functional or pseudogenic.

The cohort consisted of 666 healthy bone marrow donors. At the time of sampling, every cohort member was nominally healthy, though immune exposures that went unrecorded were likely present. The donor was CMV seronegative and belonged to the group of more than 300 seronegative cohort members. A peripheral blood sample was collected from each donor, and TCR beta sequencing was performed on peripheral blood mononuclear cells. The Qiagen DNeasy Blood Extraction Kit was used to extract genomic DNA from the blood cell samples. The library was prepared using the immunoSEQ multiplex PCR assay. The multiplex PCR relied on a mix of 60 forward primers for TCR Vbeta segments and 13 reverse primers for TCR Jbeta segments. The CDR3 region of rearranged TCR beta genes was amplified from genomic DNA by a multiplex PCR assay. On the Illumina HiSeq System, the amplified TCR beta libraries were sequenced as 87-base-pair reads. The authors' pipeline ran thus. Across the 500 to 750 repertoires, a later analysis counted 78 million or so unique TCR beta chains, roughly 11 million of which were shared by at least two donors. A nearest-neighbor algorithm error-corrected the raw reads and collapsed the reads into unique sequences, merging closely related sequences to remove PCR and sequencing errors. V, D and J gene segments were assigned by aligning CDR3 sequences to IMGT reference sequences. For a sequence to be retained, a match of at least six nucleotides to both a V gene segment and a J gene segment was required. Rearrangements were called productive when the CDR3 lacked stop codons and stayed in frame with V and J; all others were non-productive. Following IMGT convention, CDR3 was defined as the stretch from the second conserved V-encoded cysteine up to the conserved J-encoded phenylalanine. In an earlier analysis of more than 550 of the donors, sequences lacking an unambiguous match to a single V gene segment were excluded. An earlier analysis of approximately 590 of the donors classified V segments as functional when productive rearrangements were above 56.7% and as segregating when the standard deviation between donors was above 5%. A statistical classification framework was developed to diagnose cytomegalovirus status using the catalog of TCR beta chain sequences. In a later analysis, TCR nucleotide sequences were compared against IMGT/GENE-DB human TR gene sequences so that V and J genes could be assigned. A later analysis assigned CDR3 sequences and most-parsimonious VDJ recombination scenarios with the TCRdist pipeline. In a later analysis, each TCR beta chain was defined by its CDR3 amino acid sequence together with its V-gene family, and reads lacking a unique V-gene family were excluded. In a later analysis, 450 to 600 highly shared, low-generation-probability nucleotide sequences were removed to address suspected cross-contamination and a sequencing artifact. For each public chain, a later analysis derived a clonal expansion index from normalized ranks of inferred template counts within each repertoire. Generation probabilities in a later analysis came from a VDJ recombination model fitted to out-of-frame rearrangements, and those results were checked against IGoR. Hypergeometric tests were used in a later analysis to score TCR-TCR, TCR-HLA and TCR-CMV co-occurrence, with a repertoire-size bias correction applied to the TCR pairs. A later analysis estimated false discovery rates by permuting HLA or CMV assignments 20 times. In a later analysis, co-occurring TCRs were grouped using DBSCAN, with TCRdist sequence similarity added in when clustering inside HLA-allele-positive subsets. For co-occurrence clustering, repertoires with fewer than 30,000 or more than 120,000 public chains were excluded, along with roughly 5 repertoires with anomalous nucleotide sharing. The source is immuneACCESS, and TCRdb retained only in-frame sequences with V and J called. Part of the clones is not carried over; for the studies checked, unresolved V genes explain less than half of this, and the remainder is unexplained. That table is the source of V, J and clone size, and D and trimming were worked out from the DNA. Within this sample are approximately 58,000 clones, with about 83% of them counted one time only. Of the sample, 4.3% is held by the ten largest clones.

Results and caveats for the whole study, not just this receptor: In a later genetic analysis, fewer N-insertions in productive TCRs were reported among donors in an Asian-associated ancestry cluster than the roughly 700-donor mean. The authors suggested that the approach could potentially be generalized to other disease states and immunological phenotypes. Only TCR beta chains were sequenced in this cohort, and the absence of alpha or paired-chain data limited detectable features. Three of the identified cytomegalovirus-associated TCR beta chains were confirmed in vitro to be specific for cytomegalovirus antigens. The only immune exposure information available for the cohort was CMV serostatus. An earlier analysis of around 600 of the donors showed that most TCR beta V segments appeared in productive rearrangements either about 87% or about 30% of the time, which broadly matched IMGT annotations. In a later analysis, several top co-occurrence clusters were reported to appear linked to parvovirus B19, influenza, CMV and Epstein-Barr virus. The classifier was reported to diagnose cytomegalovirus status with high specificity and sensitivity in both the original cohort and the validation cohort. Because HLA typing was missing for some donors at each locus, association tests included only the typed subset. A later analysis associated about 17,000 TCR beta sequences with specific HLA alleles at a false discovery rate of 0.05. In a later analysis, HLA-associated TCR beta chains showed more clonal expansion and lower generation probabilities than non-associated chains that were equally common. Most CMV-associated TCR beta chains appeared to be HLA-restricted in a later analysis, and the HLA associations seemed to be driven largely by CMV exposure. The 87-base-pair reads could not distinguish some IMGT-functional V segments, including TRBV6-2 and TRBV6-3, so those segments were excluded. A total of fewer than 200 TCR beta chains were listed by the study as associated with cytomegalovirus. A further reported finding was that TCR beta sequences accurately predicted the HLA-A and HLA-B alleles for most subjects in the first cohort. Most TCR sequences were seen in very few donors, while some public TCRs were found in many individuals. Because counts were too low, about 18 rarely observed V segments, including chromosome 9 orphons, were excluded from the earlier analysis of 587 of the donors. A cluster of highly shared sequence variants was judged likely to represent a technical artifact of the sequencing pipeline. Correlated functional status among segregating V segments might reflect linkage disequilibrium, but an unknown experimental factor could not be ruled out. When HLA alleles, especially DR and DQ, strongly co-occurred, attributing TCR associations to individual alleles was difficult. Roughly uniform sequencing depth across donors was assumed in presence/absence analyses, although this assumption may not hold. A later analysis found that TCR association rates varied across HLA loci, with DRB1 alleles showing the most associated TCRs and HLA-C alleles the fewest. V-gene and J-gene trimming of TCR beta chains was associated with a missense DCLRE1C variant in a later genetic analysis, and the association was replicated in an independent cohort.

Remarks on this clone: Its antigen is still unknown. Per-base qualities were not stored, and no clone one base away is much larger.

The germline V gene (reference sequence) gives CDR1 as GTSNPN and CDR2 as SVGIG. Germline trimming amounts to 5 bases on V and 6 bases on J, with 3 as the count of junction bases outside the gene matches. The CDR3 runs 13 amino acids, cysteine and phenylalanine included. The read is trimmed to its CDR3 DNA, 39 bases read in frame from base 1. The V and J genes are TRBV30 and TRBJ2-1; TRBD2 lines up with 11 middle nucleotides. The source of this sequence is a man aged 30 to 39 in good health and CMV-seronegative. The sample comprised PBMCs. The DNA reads TGTGCCTGGGTAGCGGGAGGGGGCAATGAGCAGTTCTTC. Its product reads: CAWVAGGGNEQFF.